This is a list of T cell receptor beta chains from one sample in a study of neurological immune-mediated disorders. TCRdb ran MiXCR on the 5' RACE reads and lists one entry per CDR3 protein. Here the sample spans approximately 47,000 distinct CDR3 sequences, roughly 14% being singletons. The sequenced material came from PBMCs. These TCRs come from a man in his thirties or forties in good health. Both conserved end residues are part of each CDR3. The D gene is left open where the match is weak. Some rows mark clone size as missing; the rest say once, few, many or name a class of expanded clone.

length,V,D,J,size,DNA,CDR3
16,TRBV7-8,TRBD1,TRBJ2-5,many,TGTGCCAGCAGCTTAGATCGGGACAGCAATCAAGAGACCCAGTACTTC,CASSLDRDSNQETQYF
16,TRBV7-8,TRBD1,TRBJ1-2,many,TGTGCCAGCTCCTTCCCCCCCGGGACAGGGAACTATGGCTACACCTTC,CASSFPPGTGNYGYTF
14,TRBV20-1,NA,TRBJ2-1,NA,TGCAGTGCTAGAGGACCAGGCCCTTACAATGAGCAGTTCTTC,CSARGPGPYNEQFF
16,TRBV5-1,NA,TRBJ2-5,NA,TGCGCCAGCAGCCTACAATCATGGAAGTACCAAGAGACCCAGTACTTC,CASSLQSWKYQETQYF
15,TRBV28,NA,TRBJ2-5,few,TGTGCCAGCAGTTTATTTCCGGGGCCTCAAGAGACCCAGTACTTC,CASSLFPGPQETQYF
12,TRBV7-2,NA,TRBJ1-5,many,TGTGCCAGCAGCTTTGTTTCTCTGCCCCAGCATTTT,CASSFVSLPQHF
11,TRBV28,NA,TRBJ2-7,many,TGTGCCAGCAGCCTGAGCCGGGAGCAGTACTTC,CASSLSREQYF
16,TRBV5-1,NA,TRBJ2-1,many,TGCGCCAGCAGCTTGGCGACTAGGGGAGGTTACAATGAGCAGTTCTTC,CASSLATRGGYNEQFF
18,TRBV10-3,TRBD2,TRBJ2-7,many,TGTGCCATCAGTGTTCTAGCGGGAGGGCAAAGGAGTTCCTACGAGCAGTACTTC,CAISVLAGGQRSSYEQYF
13,TRBV7-2,NA,TRBJ2-7,many,TGTGCCAGCAGCTTAGAGGTGGGGCGAGAGCAGTACTTC,CASSLEVGREQYF